These 21 T cell receptor beta chains were all obtained from the same sample, sequenced in a study of T cell repertoires in cytomegalovirus infection. TCRdb reprocessed the reads with MiXCR, giving one entry per CDR3 protein. The table shows 200,000 to 300,000 distinct CDR3 sequences, with roughly 15% occurring only once. What was sequenced was PBMCs. The receptors were sampled from a human donor in good health (CMV status not recorded). Some clones in this sample may be carry-over from other donors' samples.

The V and J genes are TRBV28 and TRBJ1-2; tentatively, D is TRBD1 (6 bases). The CDR3 length is 12 residues. Trimming shortened V by 9 bases and J by 8 bases, and 16 bases separated the two germline ends. The germline V gene encodes CDR1 MDHEN and CDR2 SYDVKM. Here the CDR3 reads CASTNQGTGYTF. The CDR3 DNA reads TGTGCCAGTACCAACCAGGGGACCGGCTACACCTTC.

This clonotype was recorded a few times. The chain's CDR3 is CASSRSGTGSTGELFF. DNA of the CDR3: TGCGCCAGCAGTCGCTCCGGGACAGGGAGCACCGGGGAGCTGTTTTTT. The chain carries TRBV10-1 and TRBJ2-2, with 9 nucleotides matching TRBD1. The CDR3 loop spans 16 amino acids. The junction had 8 bases not matched to a gene; V was cut back by 5 bases and J by 4 bases. Germline V gene lookup returns CDR1 WNHNN and CDR2 SYGVQD (reference sequence).

This sequence joins TRBV7-2 and TRBJ1-3, with a possible D match to TRBD1 (6 bases). The CDR3 has 18 amino acids. Trimming shortened V by 2 bases and J by 3 bases, and 20 bases separated the two germline ends. Germline V CDR1 and CDR2: SGHTA, FQGNSA. In DNA form, the CDR3 reads TGTGCCAGCAGCTTATCACAGGACAGCCTTGCTGTTGGAAACACCATATATTTT. This encodes CASSLSQDSLAVGNTIYF. Full variable domain (rest looked up from reference TRBV7-2 and TRBJ1-3): GAGVSQSPSNKVTEKGKDVELRCDPISGHTALYWYRQSLGQGLEFLIYFQGNSAPDKSGLPSDRFSAERTGGSVSTLTIQRTQQEDSAVYLCASSLSQDSLAVGNTIYFGEGSWLTVV.

This clonotype has only a few counts. The chain recombines TRBV29-1 with TRBJ2-7, with D hard to call. Per germline, CDR1 SQVTM and CDR2 ANQGSEA. CDR3 length: 13 residues. V was clipped by 3 bases and J by 1 base, with 10 bases between them. The CDR3 loop reads CSVEQDRSYEQYF. CDR3 bases: TGCAGCGTTGAGCAGGACCGGTCCTACGAGCAGTACTTC.

The gene calls are TRBV19 and TRBJ2-4; no firm D call. Germline CDR1 is LNHDA and CDR2 is SQIVND (reference sequence). The V and J ends lost 6 bases and 0 bases respectively, with 6 bases between them. The CDR3 loop spans 13 amino acids. The CDR3 nucleotides read TGTGCCAGTAGACAGTTAGCCAAAAACATTCAGTACTTC. It is translated as CASRQLAKNIQYF. Looking up the rest from reference TRBV19 and TRBJ2-4 gives the full variable domain: DGGITQSPKYLFRKEGQNVTLSCEQNLNHDAMYWYRQDPGQGLRLIYYSQIVNDFQKGDIAEGYSVSREKKESFPLTVTSAQKNPTAFYLCASRQLAKNIQYFGAGTRLSVL.

This clonotype was recorded many times. V usage is TRBV4-3 and J usage is TRBJ2-7; 10 bases line up with TRBD2. Per germline, CDR1 LGHNA and CDR2 YSLEER. The CDR3 spans 19 residues. The V segment lost 0 bases and the J segment 3 bases; nucleotides outside the gene matches: 14. The CDR3 nucleotides are TGCGCCAGCAGCCAAGAGATTGCTAGCGGGAGTGCGACATTCTACGAGCAGTACTTC. This encodes CASSQEIASGSATFYEQYF.

This clonotype occurred a few times. V usage is TRBV6-2 or TRBV6-3 and J usage is TRBJ1-5; tentatively, D is TRBD1 (5 bases). Germline CDR1 MNHEY, CDR2 SVGEGT. With 2 bases removed from V and 2 bases from J, the gap between germline ends came to 10 bases. The CDR3 is 15 residues long. CDR3 residues: CASSYRGEGNQPQHF. For the CDR3, the DNA is TGTGCCAGCAGTTACAGGGGAGAAGGCAATCAGCCCCAGCATTTT.

The table lists this clonotype with a few counts. The chain combines TRBV14 with TRBJ2-7; D might be TRBD1 (6 bases). V lost 3 bases and J lost 5, with 17 bases in between. Germline lookup yields CDR1 SGHDN and CDR2 FVKESK. The CDR3 spans 15 residues. The chain's CDR3 is CASSQGATEWDEQYF. Here the CDR3 DNA reads TGTGCCAGCAGCCAGGGGGCGACGGAGTGGGACGAGCAGTACTTC.

Ten or more counts support this clonotype. The chain employs TRBV7-2 and TRBJ1-2; 8 nucleotides match TRBD1. The junction had 16 bases not matched to a gene; V was cut back by 7 bases and J by 6 bases. The CDR3 loop spans 16 amino acids. Germline V gene lookup returns CDR1 SGHTA and CDR2 FQGNSA. The DNA of the CDR3 is TGTGCCAGCACCGCAAACGCCGGCAGGGGGCTGGATGGCTACACCTTC. Its protein is CASTANAGRGLDGYTF.

Ten or more counts support this clonotype. The CDR3 loop reads CASSPDTGNTIYF. The CDR3 nucleotides are TGTGCCAGCAGCCCGGACACGGGAAACACCATATATTTT. The chain carries TRBV7-3 and TRBJ1-3; possible D gene TRBD1, 5 bases. V lost 5 bases and J 4 bases, leaving 9 bases between the germline ends. The CDR3 length is 13 residues. CDR1 and CDR2 (germline): SGHTA, FQGTGA. Combining the CDR3 with reference TRBV7-3 and TRBJ1-3 gives the whole variable domain GAGVSQTPSNKVTEKGKYVELRCDPISGHTALYWYRQSLGQGPEFLIYFQGTGAADDSGLPNDRFFAVRPEGSVSTLKIQRTERGDSAVYLCASSPDTGNTIYFGEGSWLTVV.

This clonotype was counted only a few times. The chain uses TRBV28 and TRBJ2-7, with D perhaps matching TRBD2 (6 bases). The CDR3 has 14 residues. Germline values: CDR1 MDHEN, CDR2 SYDVKM. V lost 10 bases, J lost 3 bases, and 19 bases lay in between. The CDR3 DNA is TGTGCCACCGCCCCGGACGGCGGGGACTACGAGCAGTACTTC. It encodes CATAPDGGDYEQYF.

The rearrangement uses TRBV29-1 and TRBJ1-3; unclear D gene. The CDR3 is made up of 13 amino acids. Germline loops: CDR1 SQVTM, CDR2 ANQGSEA. V was pared by 4 bases and J by 8 bases, with 15 bases between. CDR3 protein: CSVAEQGSYTIYF. DNA of the CDR3: TGCAGCGTTGCCGAGCAAGGCTCTTACACCATATATTTT.

This clonotype came up many times. This chain uses TRBV28 with TRBJ2-3, with D maybe TRBD2 (7 bases). Germline loops: CDR1 MDHEN, CDR2 SYDVKM. This CDR3 has 13 amino acids. Trimming stripped 11 bases from V and 9 bases from J, with 21 bases between. The CDR3 here is CASWGGFRMTQYF. The CDR3 nucleotides read TGTGCCTCCTGGGGGGGCTTCCGCATGACGCAGTATTTT. The full variable domain, completed using reference TRBV28 and TRBJ2-3, is DVKVTQSSRYLVKRTGEKVFLECVQDMDHENMFWYRQDPGLGLRLIYFSYDVKMKEKGDIPEGYSVSREKKERFSLILESASTNQTSMYLCASWGGFRMTQYFGPGTRLTVL.

This sequence joins TRBV14 and TRBJ2-7; D ambiguous. This CDR3 region has 13 residues. Germline lookup yields CDR1 SGHDN and CDR2 FVKESK. The V gene lost 0 bases and the J gene lost 3 bases, with 6 bases spanning the gap. In DNA form, the CDR3 reads TGTGCCAGCAGCCAAGAGGCGCTCTACGAGCAGTACTTC. Its translation: CASSQEALYEQYF.

The genes are TRBV7-8 and TRBJ1-1, with 7 bases matching TRBD1. J gave up 0 bases and V 5 bases, and 15 bases lay outside the gene matches. The CDR3 sequence is 18 residues long. Per germline, CDR1 SGHVS and CDR2 FQNEAQ. CDR3 nucleotides: TGTGCCAGCAGCACCCTAAGGAGAGAGACAGGGATGAACACTGAAGCTTTCTTT. Translated, it gives CASSTLRRETGMNTEAFF.

This clonotype was observed at least ten times. The rearrangement links TRBV7-8 to TRBJ2-1, with 14 bases that match TRBD2. V lost 5 bases to trimming and J lost 0 bases; unmatched junction nucleotides: 6. The germline CDR1 and CDR2 sequences are SGHVS and FQNEAQ. The CDR3 length is 18 residues. As DNA, the CDR3 is TGTGCCAGCAGCCCAGGGACTAGCGGGGGAAGCTCCTACAATGAGCAGTTCTTC. Protein sequence: CASSPGTSGGSSYNEQFF.

The genes are TRBV20-1 and TRBJ2-2; D possibly corresponds to TRBD1 (7 bases). The CDR3 totals 13 residues. Germline V gives CDR1 DFQATT, CDR2 SNEGSKA (reference sequence). Trimming cost V 5 bases and J 7 bases, with 14 bases left between them. The chain's CDR3 is CSAARQGGGELFF. DNA of the CDR3: TGCAGTGCTGCCCGACAGGGAGGCGGGGAGCTGTTTTTT.

This clonotype was counted only a few times. The genes are TRBV4-1 and TRBJ2-4, with TRBD2 identical over 11 bases. The V and J ends lost 1 base and 6 bases, in that order; junction bases with no gene match: 11. This CDR3 is 18 amino acids long. Germline loops: CDR1 MGHRA, CDR2 YSYEKL. In DNA, the CDR3 is TGCGCCAGCAGCCAAGCTGGGACTAGCGGAAAAAGGGTAAACATTCAGTACTTC. It codes for CASSQAGTSGKRVNIQYF.

This clonotype has ten or more counts. The rearrangement uses TRBV28 and TRBJ2-7; 10 positions match TRBD2. Trimming removed 3 bases from V and 3 bases from J; junction bases left unmatched: 11. There are 17 residues in the CDR3. The V gene's germline CDR1 is MDHEN and CDR2 SYDVKM. CDR3 sequence (DNA): TGTGCCAGCAGTTTCTCGCCTAGCGGGAGAGGGGGCTACGAGCAGTACTTC. Protein sequence: CASSFSPSGRGGYEQYF.

In its sample, this clonotype was seen many times. The V gene is TRBV28, the J gene TRBJ1-4, with a possible D match to TRBD1 (6 bases). V was cut by 2 bases and J by 5 bases, with 15 bases left in between. The germline V gene has CDR1 MDHEN and CDR2 SYDVKM. The CDR3 is 16 amino acids. CDR3 DNA sequence: TGTGCCAGCAGTTTACGGCAGGGGAGTATGAATGAAAAACTGTTTTTT. Translating it yields CASSLRQGSMNEKLFF.

J is TRBJ2-1 and V is TRBV11-2; D gene ambiguous. Germline V CDR1 and CDR2: SGHAT, FQNNGV. Trimming stripped 5 bases from V and 5 bases from J, with 16 bases between. This CDR3 comprises 15 residues. CDR3 DNA: TGTGCCAGCAGCCCAGACTCGCGGAGAAACAATGAGCAGTTCTTC. Protein product: CASSPDSRRNNEQFF.